What follows are 9 T cell receptor beta chains derived from one specimen sequenced in a study of blood T cell repertoires in COVID-19. Profiled with immunoSEQ multiplex PCR; TCRdb holds only in-frame clones, not every one. This sample has more than 65,000 clones, with around 88% found just once. Specimen: peripheral blood. Source of these receptors: a woman at least 80 years old with active or convalescent COVID-19.

The chain employs TRBV5-6 and TRBJ1-3; D unclear. Between the trimmed V and J ends, which lost 4 bases and 2 bases, there was a span of 13 bases. CDR1 is SGHDT, CDR2 YYEEEE, per germline. The CDR3 totals 15 residues. CDR3 sequence: CASSRSTGTGNTIYF. DNA for the CDR3: TGTGCCAGCAGCCGAAGTACGGGTACTGGAAACACCATATATTTT.

This chain uses TRBV24-1 with TRBJ2-1, with 10 bases that match TRBD2. Per the germline V gene, CDR1 is KGHDR and CDR2 is SFDVKD. This CDR3 region has 19 residues. Losses at the gene ends were 7 bases for V and 1 base for J; bases not matched to a gene: 15. The CDR3 bases are TGTGCCACCAGACAGGAGGGCACCGTAGCGGGAGGATCCTACAATGAGCAGTTCTTC. The encoded protein is CATRQEGTVAGGSYNEQFF.

The V and J genes are TRBV14 and TRBJ2-3; 9 bases are shared with TRBD2. The CDR3 runs 15 residues. Germline lookup yields CDR1 SGHDN and CDR2 FVKESK. With V trimmed by 7 bases and J by 6 bases, 11 bases remained unmatched. This chain's CDR3 is CASTQTSGREDTQYF. CDR3 nucleotides: TGTGCCAGCACCCAGACTAGCGGTCGGGAGGATACGCAGTATTTT.

The chain uses TRBV19 and TRBJ1-6; tentative D call: TRBD1 (5 bases). The V end lost 11 bases, the J end lost 5 bases, and 16 bases lay between the germline ends. Germline V CDR1 and CDR2: LNHDA, SQIVND (reference sequence). The CDR3 is 14 amino acids. The CDR3 sequence: CAAGGGWDNSPLHF. In DNA, the CDR3 is TGTGCCGCCGGGGGAGGGTGGGATAATTCACCCCTCCACTTT.

This clone has a single count. CDR3 residues: CASSSGLAGVSEQFF. CDR3 nucleotide sequence: TGTGCCAGCAGCTCCGGACTAGCGGGAGTTTCTGAGCAGTTCTTC. The chain combines TRBV5-6 with TRBJ2-1; 13 bases line up with TRBD2. The CDR3 spans 15 residues. Germline V gives CDR1 SGHDT, CDR2 YYEEEE. J was trimmed by 9 bases and V by 3 bases; bases with no gene match: 6.

This chain uses TRBV9 with TRBJ2-7; 9 positions agree with TRBD1. The CDR3 extends over 13 amino acids. The ends lost 10 bases at V and 2 bases at J; junction bases unmatched: 7. The V gene's germline CDR1 is SGDLS and CDR2 YYNGEE. This CDR3 reads CAPGQGPTYEQYF. The CDR3, as DNA: TGTGCCCCGGGACAGGGCCCGACCTACGAGCAGTACTTC.

The gene calls are TRBV18 and TRBJ2-1, with D tentatively TRBD2 (5 bases). V gave up 3 bases and J gave up 10 bases, with 19 bases separating them. The CDR3 runs to 15 residues. Germline CDR1 is KGHSH and CDR2 is LQKENI. The CDR3 nucleotides are TGTGCCAGCTCACCCCCGAATGCCGGCGGAGGCGAGCAGTTCTTC. It translates to CASSPPNAGGGEQFF.

This clone was seen more than once but under ten times. The chain couples TRBV7-8 to TRBJ2-7, with TRBD2 identical over 14 bases. The CDR3 extends over 15 amino acids. Losses at the gene ends were 5 bases for V and 12 bases for J; bases not matched to a gene: 12. The germline CDR1 and CDR2 sequences are SGHVS and FQNEAQ. The CDR3 DNA reads TGTGCCAGCAGCCGAGGGGGGACTAGCGGGAGTGGGCTGTACTTC. This translates into CASSRGGTSGSGLYF.

CDR3 sequence (DNA): TGTGCCAGTACCATAGGAGGGTTAGCCAAAAACATTCAGTACTTC. This codes for CASTIGGLAKNIQYF. The J gene is TRBJ2-4, the V gene TRBV19, with D perhaps matching TRBD2 (6 bases). The V end lost 7 bases, the J end lost 0 bases, and 13 bases lay between the germline ends. Germline V gene data show CDR1 as LNHDA and CDR2 as SQIVND (reference sequence). The CDR3 contains 15 residues.